A single sample is the source of the 23 T cell receptor beta chains below, sequenced in a study of T cells after posttransplantation cyclophosphamide. Libraries were prepared by immunoSEQ multiplex PCR; TCRdb keeps only in-frame clonotypes and omits some of them. This table holds about 480 clones, approximately 91% found once. Sequencing was done on a sample of CD4+ T cells sorted from bone marrow. The receptors derive from a man in his fifties.

The rearrangement joins TRBV18 to TRBJ2-7, with D possibly matching TRBD2 (6 bases). V shed 3 bases and J shed 1 base, with 7 bases lying between them. The CDR3 is made up of 13 amino acids. The germline V gene encodes CDR1 KGHSH and CDR2 LQKENI. CDR3 loop: CASSPEGSYEQYF. Written as DNA, the CDR3 is TGTGCCAGCTCACCGGAGGGGTCCTACGAGCAGTACTTC.

The chain is built from TRBV7-2 and TRBJ1-2; D is possibly TRBD1 (6 bases). V shed 5 bases and J shed 2 bases, with 9 bases lying between them. The CDR3 loop spans 13 amino acids. In germline, CDR1 is SGHTA, CDR2 FQGNSA. The CDR3 here is CASSPDRNYGYTF. CDR3 coding DNA: TGTGCCAGCAGCCCGGACAGAAACTATGGCTACACCTTC.

J is TRBJ1-1 and V is TRBV10-3, with 7 bases that match TRBD1. This CDR3 region has 14 residues. Per the germline V gene, CDR1 is ENHRY and CDR2 is SYGVKD. The V segment lost 7 bases and the J segment 6 bases; nucleotides outside the gene matches: 11. CDR3 bases: TGTGCCATCACCCGGACAGGTCAGGGACCTGAAGCTTTCTTT. This encodes CAITRTGQGPEAFF.

The chain joins TRBV18 to TRBJ1-2; tentatively, D is TRBD1 (5 bases). The V gene's germline CDR1 is KGHSH and CDR2 LQKENI. V was pared by 6 bases and J by 4 bases, with 15 bases between. The CDR3 is 14 residues long. The CDR3: CASSLDRAIYGYTF. The CDR3 nucleotides are TGTGCCAGCTCCCTCGACAGAGCAATCTATGGCTACACCTTC.

This clone was seen just once. The rearrangement links TRBV9 to TRBJ2-1; the match to TRBD2 covers 9 bases. The CDR3 contains 15 residues. Germline V gene lookup returns CDR1 SGDLS and CDR2 YYNGEE. V lost 0 bases and J lost 4; bases outside the gene matches: 2. The CDR3 DNA sequence: TGTGCCAGCAGCGTAGGGACTAGCGTTTACAATGAGCAGTTCTTC. Protein product: CASSVGTSVYNEQFF.

This sequence joins TRBV5-1 and TRBJ1-3; the D is unclear. V gave up 7 bases and J gave up 0 bases, with 8 bases separating them. The CDR3 loop spans 13 amino acids. Germline lookup yields CDR1 SGHRS and CDR2 YFSETQ. The CDR3 DNA reads as TGCGCCAGCCGGGAGATCTCTGGAAACACCATATATTTT. This codes for CASREISGNTIYF.

In the case of this clone: No conserved phenylalanine or tryptophan ends this CDR3, so it is likely a read error. The DNA is omitted, as the CDR3 cannot be located on it reliably, and the CDR3 follows TCRdb's listing. The rearrangement joins TRBV5-6 to TRBJ2-7; the table's D call TRBD1 went unverified against the DNA. The germline gives CDR1 SGHDT, CDR2 YYEEEE. Termini included, the CDR3 measures 10 amino acids. This CDR3 reads CASSLGVQDL.

The chain carries TRBV10-3 and TRBJ2-7; 7 nucleotides agree with TRBD1. Germline V gene data show CDR1 as ENHRY and CDR2 as SYGVKD. Trimming removed 0 bases from V and 0 bases from J; junction bases left unmatched: 2. There are 15 residues in the CDR3. CDR3 in DNA: TGTGCCATCAGTGAGTCGGACAGGTTCTCCTACGAGCAGTACTTC. Its protein is CAISESDRFSYEQYF.

In nucleotides, the CDR3 is TGTGCCAGCAGCGTAGCCGGGAGAGCCAGGACCGGGGAGCTGTTTTTT. This sequence encodes CASSVAGRARTGELFF. This chain connects TRBV9 to TRBJ2-2, with a weak D call TRBD2 (6 bases). The V end lost 0 bases, the J end lost 5 bases, and 14 bases lay between the germline ends. CDR3 length: 16 residues. CDR1 is SGDLS, CDR2 YYNGEE, per germline.

The chain is built from TRBV20-1 and TRBJ1-2, with TRBD1 as a possible D gene (6 bases). Germline V lookup: CDR1 DFQATT, CDR2 SNEGSKA (reference sequence). The CDR3 is made up of 11 amino acids. V was shortened by 6 bases and J by 8 bases, with 13 bases between the two germline ends. The CDR3 nucleotides read TGCAGTGCCGCCACAGGGTTCGGCTACACCTTC. It encodes CSAATGFGYTF.

The J gene is TRBJ2-3, the V gene TRBV29-1; D not resolved. V was cut by 2 bases and J by 1 base, with 4 bases left in between. The germline V gene has CDR1 SQVTM and CDR2 ANQGSEA. The CDR3 sequence is 12 residues long. The chain's CDR3 is CSVESGTDTQYF. For the CDR3, the DNA is TGCAGCGTTGAAAGCGGCACAGATACGCAGTATTTT.

V and J are TRBV9 and TRBJ2-5, with a weak D call TRBD2 (6 bases). The CDR3 has 15 amino acids. The V and J ends lost 0 bases and 4 bases respectively, with 13 bases between them. The germline V gene encodes CDR1 SGDLS and CDR2 YYNGEE. CDR3 DNA sequence: TGTGCCAGCAGCGTAGGGGATCGGGGAGGAGAGACCCAGTACTTC. Translating gives CASSVGDRGGETQYF. Looking up the rest from reference TRBV9 and TRBJ2-5 gives the full variable domain: DSGVTQTPKHLITATGQRVTLRCSPRSGDLSVYWYQQSLDQGLQFLIQYYNGEERAKGNILERFSAQQFPDLHSELNLSSLELGDSALYFCASSVGDRGGETQYFGPGTRLLVL.

The chain couples TRBV5-4 to TRBJ2-1, with no clear D. This CDR3 region has 12 residues. Trimming left V 0 bases short and J 6 bases short, with 4 bases between. Germline CDR1 reads SGHNT; CDR2 reads YYREEE (reference sequence). CDR3 region: CASSLASNEQFF. The DNA of the CDR3 is TGTGCCAGCAGCTTGGCCTCCAATGAGCAGTTCTTC.

This clone occurred a few times. The J gene is TRBJ2-2, the V gene TRBV2; 9 nucleotides agree with TRBD1. V was clipped by 6 bases and J by 1 base; unmatched bases: 12. This CDR3 spans 18 amino acids. Germline-derived CDR1 and CDR2 are SNHLY and FYNNEI. CDR3 sequence: CASRPGQGFEGNTGELFF. CDR3 nucleotides: TGTGCCAGCAGGCCGGGACAGGGATTTGAGGGGAACACCGGGGAGCTGTTTTTT. The full variable domain, rest sourced from reference TRBV2 and TRBJ2-2, is EPEVTQTPSHQVTQMGQEVILRCVPISNHLYFYWYRQILGQKVEFLVSFYNNEISEKSEIFDDQFSVERPDGSNFTLKIRSTKLEDSAMYFCASRPGQGFEGNTGELFFGEGSRLTVL.

In this sample, this clone turned up once. The rearrangement uses TRBV5-5 and TRBJ2-3; 10 positions match TRBD1. Losses at the gene ends were 7 bases for V and 3 bases for J; bases not matched to a gene: 11. The germline CDR1 and CDR2 sequences are SGHKS and YYEKEE (reference sequence). This CDR3 spans 16 amino acids. The CDR3 loop is CASGPRTGGETDTQYF. DNA for the CDR3: TGTGCCAGCGGCCCGAGGACAGGGGGAGAGACAGATACGCAGTATTTT.

The gene calls are TRBV30 and TRBJ1-5; the D is unclear. This CDR3 has 15 residues. V lost 1 base and J lost 0, with 10 bases in between. Germline V gene sequence: CDR1 GTSNPN, CDR2 SVGIG (reference sequence). This CDR3 is CAWSGGVYSNQPQHF. The CDR3 DNA reads as TGTGCCTGGAGTGGCGGCGTGTATAGCAATCAGCCCCAGCATTTT.

The chain combines TRBV10-3 with TRBJ2-2; perhaps TRBD1 as D (5 bases). Per the germline V gene, CDR1 is ENHRY and CDR2 is SYGVKD. V lost 10 bases, J lost 4 bases, and 16 bases lay in between. The CDR3 length is 14 residues. CDR3 bases: TGTGCCACCAGACCCCGACAGAGCACCGGGGAGCTGTTTTTT. Amino acids: CATRPRQSTGELFF.

The gene calls are TRBV7-2 and TRBJ2-2; 9 bases map to TRBD1. Germline V gene data show CDR1 as SGHTA and CDR2 as FQGNSA. J lost 1 base, V lost 3 bases, and 3 bases had no gene match. CDR3 length: 16 residues. CDR3 residues: CASSFGQGLNTGELFF. The DNA for the CDR3 is TGTGCCAGCAGCTTCGGACAGGGGTTGAACACCGGGGAGCTGTTTTTT.

The gene calls are TRBV29-1 and TRBJ2-5; the D is unclear. The germline gives CDR1 SQVTM, CDR2 ANQGSEA. The CDR3 loop spans 12 amino acids. V was cut by 6 bases and J by 1 base, with 9 bases left in between. As DNA, the CDR3 is TGCAGCGTCCAACGAGGCCAAGAGACCCAGTACTTC. This translates into CSVQRGQETQYF.

The chain uses TRBV5-1 and TRBJ2-6; 8 nucleotides line up with TRBD1. The germline V gene has CDR1 SGHRS and CDR2 YFSETQ. This CDR3 comprises 18 residues. V shed 4 bases, J shed 2 bases, and the junction held 11 bases outside the gene matches. The CDR3 reads CASSAAGTGGAGANVLTF. In DNA, the CDR3 is TGCGCCAGCAGCGCAGCCGGGACAGGAGGCGCTGGGGCCAACGTCCTGACTTTC.

This clone was recorded only once. V gene TRBV29-1 combines with J gene TRBJ2-7; 7 bases align to TRBD1. Germline trimming cut 6 bases from V and 3 bases from J; bases unmatched to any gene: 8. Germline V lookup: CDR1 SQVTM, CDR2 ANQGSEA. There are 13 residues in the CDR3. The CDR3, as DNA: TGCAGCGTGCTCGGACAGGCCCGCTACGAGCAGTACTTC. Translated, it gives CSVLGQARYEQYF.

This chain uses TRBV5-1 with TRBJ2-5; 8 nucleotides line up with TRBD2. Germline loops: CDR1 SGHRS, CDR2 YFSETQ. With V trimmed by 0 bases and J by 4 bases, 5 bases remained unmatched. The CDR3 is 15 residues long. This chain's CDR3 is CASSLVGTRGETQYF. The CDR3 DNA is TGCGCCAGCAGCTTGGTCGGGACTAGAGGAGAGACCCAGTACTTC.

The chain carries TRBV5-1 and TRBJ2-7, with TRBD1 identical over 7 bases. Germline trimming cut 0 bases from V and 3 bases from J; bases unmatched to any gene: 3. This CDR3 contains 14 residues. The germline CDR1 and CDR2 sequences are SGHRS and YFSETQ. CDR3 amino acids: CASSLEQGLYEQYF. In DNA form, the CDR3 reads TGCGCCAGCAGCTTGGAACAGGGGCTCTACGAGCAGTACTTC.